This note documents a single T cell receptor (beta chain) sequence. Its antigen is currently not known. One end of the junction does not line up with germline, which may come from a read error. This sample was taken from a study of blood T cell repertoires in COVID-19 (dated by TCRdb to the early 2020s). Concerning the study at large: Samples covering the acute and convalescent phases of COVID-19 were provided by collaborators in the United States, Italy and Spain. The material from the prospective study consisted of cDNA or gDNA derived from T cells, B-cell-depleted T cells, or PBMCs. Subjects who had been exposed to COVID-19, were actively infected with it, or had recovered from it provided the deeply sampled blood TCRbeta repertoires that made up the dataset. A freely available public database, intended as a resource for researchers studying the immune response to SARS-CoV-2, is where the repertoires were released. Samples were obtained from the ongoing ImmuneRACE study (first 160 participants) and from 1,254 subjects provided by 6 global collaborators. A de-identified subject ID, COVID-19 status, age in years and sex were almost always included in the sample metadata. HLA class I and class II types, where available, came from metadata supplied by the sample provider rather than from assay-based typing. The paper's findings and limits, for the study overall: Clinical and demographic metadata were provided uncurated, with the amount varying by source and participant.

The collaborating institutions used their own protocols to collect whole blood in K2EDTA tubes. For TCRbeta analysis, collaborator samples were shipped as frozen whole blood, as isolated PBMCs, or as DNA extracted from either sample type. The immunoSEQ Assay, a bias-controlled multiplex PCR, was used to amplify TCRbeta CDR3 regions from genomic DNA. The paper's data handling went like this. Within the assay, amplification of reference gene primers was used to estimate how many nucleated cells each sample contained. Sequence reads were collapsed and filtered to measure the absolute abundance of every unique TCRbeta CDR3 rearrangement. For each sample, productive Simpson clonality was calculated as the square root of Simpson's diversity index over productive rearrangements. TCRdb provides this immuneACCESS table in a form limited to in-frame rearrangements. Some clones are lacking; in checked studies, under half of them reflect an unresolved V gene, and why the rest are absent is not known. From that table come the V and J calls and clone size; the DNA was used to work out D and trimming. The sample includes approximately 15,000 clones, with approximately 89% observed a single time. The ten largest clones represent more than 10% of the sample.

Sequenced: peripheral blood. This clonotype was sampled from a human donor in a cohort sampled during active COVID-19.

The CDR3 corresponds to CATSRGSHFGRNF. At the DNA level, the sequence is TGTGCCACCAGCAGAGGATCACACTTCGGGAGGAATTTT. This receptor chain uses TRBV15 and TRBJ1-5, with the D gene not confidently named. From the cysteine up to the phenylalanine, the CDR3 has a length of 13 residues. The read is trimmed to its CDR3 DNA, 39 bases read in frame from base 1. From the germline V gene (reference sequence), CDR1 is LNHNV and CDR2 is YYDKDF. When the CDR3 is completed using the reference TRBV15 and TRBJ1-5 genes on either side, the full variable domain is DAMVIQNPRYQVTQFGKPVTLSCSQTLNHNVMYWYQQKSSQAPKLLFHYYDKDFNNEADTPDNFQSRRPNTSFCFLDIRSPGLGDTAMYLCATSRGSHFGRNFGDGTRLSIL.